This record covers a single T cell receptor beta chain. This specimen belongs to a study of blood T cell repertoires in COVID-19. The wider study: T cells, B-cell-depleted T cells, or PBMCs provided the cDNA or gDNA that served as material.

CDR3 size: 10 residues. V lost 4 bases and J 10 bases, leaving 8 bases between the germline ends. The germline gives CDR1 DFQATT, CDR2 SNEGSKA (reference sequence). The data were produced by immunoSEQ multiplex PCR, yet TCRdb's version contains in-frame clones alone and is incomplete. Of approximately 170,000 clones listed, approximately 85% are singletons. The chain is built from TRBV20-1 and TRBJ2-1; D gene ambiguous. Sequenced: peripheral blood. The sequence came from a man in his forties who had recovered from COVID-19. This CDR3 is CSATLREQFF. The CDR3 DNA sequence: TGCAGTGCTACCTTGAGGGAGCAGTTCTTC.